A selection of T cell receptor beta chains follows, all from one sample in a study of shared clonotypes between healthy human individuals. Some clones are missing from TCRdb's copy, which holds only in-frame ones; the method was immunoSEQ multiplex PCR. The repertoire consists of around 1.5 million clones, with 98% occurring once and the leading ten covering less than 0.55%. Source material: naive CD4+ T cells sorted from blood. The receptors shown here come from a man aged 25 to 40 in good health. CDR3s include the opening cysteine and the closing phenylalanine or tryptophan. Each record gives: J gene, D gene, V gene, clone size, CDR3 DNA, CDR3 protein. D genes are given only for firm matches. A row's size may be missing; if present it is once, few, many or a size class.

J gene: TRBJ2-3
D gene: TRBD2
V gene: TRBV28
clone size: NA
CDR3 DNA: TGTGCCAGCATTCCCTTAGCGGGAGGAACGGCAGATACGCAGTATTTT
CDR3 protein: CASIPLAGGTADTQYF

J gene: TRBJ2-1
D gene: NA
V gene: TRBV11-2
clone size: NA
CDR3 DNA: TGTGCCAGCTGGGGGAACTCAGGGGAGCAGTTCTTC
CDR3 protein: CASWGNSGEQFF

J gene: TRBJ2-1
D gene: NA
V gene: TRBV27
clone size: NA
CDR3 DNA: TGTGCCAGCAGAGCCCATTTTAGTAACCAGAGCTCCTACAATGAGCAGTTCTTC
CDR3 protein: CASRAHFSNQSSYNEQFF

J gene: TRBJ2-3
D gene: TRBD1
V gene: TRBV2
clone size: NA
CDR3 DNA: TGTGCCAGCAGTGAAATGGGGACAGGGTTCTCGGGGACGCAGTATTTT
CDR3 protein: CASSEMGTGFSGTQYF

J gene: TRBJ2-5
D gene: TRBD1
V gene: TRBV15
clone size: NA
CDR3 DNA: TGTGCCACCAGCAGGGCTGGAGGACAGGGGAAGACCCAGTACTTC
CDR3 protein: CATSRAGGQGKTQYF

J gene: TRBJ2-5
D gene: TRBD2
V gene: TRBV29-1
clone size: NA
CDR3 DNA: TGCAGCGTTGGCCTAGCGGGAGATGGGGAGACCCAGTACTTC
CDR3 protein: CSVGLAGDGETQYF

J gene: TRBJ1-1
D gene: NA
V gene: TRBV18
clone size: NA
CDR3 DNA: TGTGCCAGCTCACCACTCGAGAACACTGAAGCTTTCTTT
CDR3 protein: CASSPLENTEAFF

J gene: TRBJ2-5
D gene: NA
V gene: TRBV5-4
clone size: NA
CDR3 DNA: TGTGCCAGCACCCAAGATATCACGGAGGAGACCCAGTACTTC
CDR3 protein: CASTQDITEETQYF

J gene: TRBJ2-2
D gene: TRBD2
V gene: TRBV10-3
clone size: NA
CDR3 DNA: TGTGCCATCTCTCTCAGGGAAGGGACTAGCGGACCCACCGGGGAGCTGTTTTTT
CDR3 protein: CAISLREGTSGPTGELFF

J gene: TRBJ2-5
D gene: NA
V gene: TRBV7-9
clone size: NA
CDR3 DNA: TGTGCCAGCACCGCGGGGAGATACCAAGAGACCCAGTACTTC
CDR3 protein: CASTAGRYQETQYF

J gene: TRBJ2-7
D gene: NA
V gene: TRBV2
clone size: NA
CDR3 DNA: TGTGCCAGCAGTATGAGGGAGACCTCCTACGAGCAGTACTTC
CDR3 protein: CASSMRETSYEQYF

J gene: TRBJ2-3
D gene: TRBD2
V gene: TRBV6-5
clone size: once
CDR3 DNA: TGTGCCAGCAGTTATGTGACGGGAGGCTGGGGGGATACGCAGTATTTT
CDR3 protein: CASSYVTGGWGDTQYF

J gene: TRBJ2-3
D gene: TRBD2
V gene: TRBV27
clone size: NA
CDR3 DNA: TGTGCCAGCAACCAAACGGGAGGGCCCGTAGATACGCAGTATTTT
CDR3 protein: CASNQTGGPVDTQYF

J gene: TRBJ2-7
D gene: NA
V gene: TRBV7-2
clone size: NA
CDR3 DNA: TGTGCCAGCAGCTTAGCGGTAGGGTTTGGCTCCTACGAGCAGTACTTC
CDR3 protein: CASSLAVGFGSYEQYF

J gene: TRBJ1-1
D gene: NA
V gene: TRBV4-2
clone size: once
CDR3 DNA: TGTGCCAGCAGCCAAGAGGCCCCCACTGAAGCTTTCTTT
CDR3 protein: CASSQEAPTEAFF

J gene: TRBJ1-1
D gene: TRBD1
V gene: TRBV19
clone size: once
CDR3 DNA: TGTGCCAGTGCCCCCCAGGGGGCGCGAACTGAAGCTTTCTTT
CDR3 protein: CASAPQGARTEAFF

J gene: TRBJ1-5
D gene: TRBD1
V gene: TRBV7-9
clone size: NA
CDR3 DNA: TGTGCCAGCAGCTTATTTGGACAGGGTCGTAATCAGCCCCAGCATTTT
CDR3 protein: CASSLFGQGRNQPQHF

J gene: TRBJ1-2
D gene: TRBD1
V gene: TRBV28
clone size: NA
CDR3 DNA: TGTGCCAGCAGTTTCCGGGACAGGGATATCTACACCTTC
CDR3 protein: CASSFRDRDIYTF

J gene: TRBJ2-3
D gene: NA
V gene: TRBV5-4
clone size: NA
CDR3 DNA: TGTGCCACCAAAGGCACGAGCACAGATACGCAGTATTTT
CDR3 protein: CATKGTSTDTQYF

J gene: TRBJ1-5
D gene: NA
V gene: TRBV7-9
clone size: once
CDR3 DNA: TGTGCCAGCAGCTTAGGGACCGGAGGCAATCAGCCCCAGCATTTT
CDR3 protein: CASSLGTGGNQPQHF

J gene: TRBJ2-4
D gene: TRBD1
V gene: TRBV9
clone size: NA
CDR3 DNA: TGTGCCAGCACCCGTAGATTGCAGGGGGACCAGTACTTC
CDR3 protein: CASTRRLQGDQYF

J gene: TRBJ1-2
D gene: TRBD1
V gene: TRBV5-1
clone size: NA
CDR3 DNA: TGCGCCAGCACGACAGGGCCGGAAGGGGGCTACACCTTC
CDR3 protein: CASTTGPEGGYTF

J gene: TRBJ2-2
D gene: NA
V gene: TRBV10-2
clone size: NA
CDR3 DNA: TGCGCCAGCAGTGTTTTTAACACCGGGGAGCTGTTTTTT
CDR3 protein: CASSVFNTGELFF

J gene: TRBJ1-5
D gene: NA
V gene: TRBV27
clone size: NA
CDR3 DNA: TGTGCCAGCAGTTCCCTCAGACTCACCCGGAGCAATCAGCCCCAGCATTTT
CDR3 protein: CASSSLRLTRSNQPQHF

J gene: TRBJ2-7
D gene: TRBD2
V gene: TRBV6-1
clone size: NA
CDR3 DNA: TGTGCCAGCAGCGCTAGCGGGAGGGCCTACGAGCAGTACTTC
CDR3 protein: CASSASGRAYEQYF

J gene: TRBJ2-3
D gene: NA
V gene: TRBV6-4
clone size: NA
CDR3 DNA: TGTGCCAGCGGAGTGGTACCCCCCTGGTTCACAGATACGCAGTATTTT
CDR3 protein: CASGVVPPWFTDTQYF

J gene: TRBJ2-7
D gene: TRBD1
V gene: TRBV28
clone size: NA
CDR3 DNA: TGTGCCAGCAGTTTCCATCCGGGACAGCACTACGAGCAGTACTTC
CDR3 protein: CASSFHPGQHYEQYF

J gene: TRBJ1-2
D gene: NA
V gene: TRBV11-3
clone size: once
CDR3 DNA: TGTGCCAAGGGACCGCTGTTCTATGGCTACACCTTC
CDR3 protein: CAKGPLFYGYTF

J gene: TRBJ1-1
D gene: NA
V gene: TRBV2
clone size: NA
CDR3 DNA: TGTGCCAGCAGTGAATTCGGACGGATGAACACTGAAGCTTTCTTT
CDR3 protein: CASSEFGRMNTEAFF

J gene: TRBJ2-2
D gene: NA
V gene: TRBV25-1
clone size: once
CDR3 DNA: TGTGCCAGCAGTGAGTTGTGGGAGAGGACCGGGGAGCTGTTTTTT
CDR3 protein: CASSELWERTGELFF

J gene: TRBJ2-7
D gene: NA
V gene: TRBV7-3
clone size: NA
CDR3 DNA: TGTGCCAGCAGCTTAGGGGGAGTAATCGGTGACGAGCAGTACTTC
CDR3 protein: CASSLGGVIGDEQYF

J gene: TRBJ1-1
D gene: NA
V gene: TRBV7-2
clone size: NA
CDR3 DNA: TGTGCCAGCAGCTTAGGGGGACCCCCAGGGAGCACTGAAGCTTTCTTT
CDR3 protein: CASSLGGPPGSTEAFF

J gene: TRBJ2-5
D gene: TRBD2
V gene: TRBV7-6
clone size: NA
CDR3 DNA: TGTGCCAGCAGCCCAAGCGGGAGCCAAGAGACCCAGTACTTC
CDR3 protein: CASSPSGSQETQYF

J gene: TRBJ2-3
D gene: NA
V gene: TRBV6-5
clone size: once
CDR3 DNA: TGTGCCAGCAAGACCCTCTCGGGTACGCAGTATTTT
CDR3 protein: CASKTLSGTQYF

J gene: TRBJ1-4
D gene: NA
V gene: TRBV28
clone size: once
CDR3 DNA: TGTGCCAGCAGTGGGAGCCTCCCCGCAAAACTGTTTTTT
CDR3 protein: CASSGSLPAKLFF

J gene: TRBJ2-5
D gene: NA
V gene: TRBV7-9
clone size: NA
CDR3 DNA: TGTGCCAGCAGTCCTCAGGGGGAGACCCAGTACTTC
CDR3 protein: CASSPQGETQYF

J gene: TRBJ1-1
D gene: NA
V gene: TRBV19
clone size: NA
CDR3 DNA: TGTGCCAGTAGTATAGTTGGGGCCTCGAGCACTGAAGCTTTCTTT
CDR3 protein: CASSIVGASSTEAFF

J gene: TRBJ2-2
D gene: TRBD2
V gene: TRBV9
clone size: NA
CDR3 DNA: TGTGCCAGCAGCACGCGGGAGGGCCCTGTCGGGGAGCTGTTTTTT
CDR3 protein: CASSTREGPVGELFF

J gene: TRBJ1-1
D gene: TRBD1
V gene: TRBV7-9
clone size: NA
CDR3 DNA: TGTGCCAGCAGCCCCCGGGACAGGGGAAGCACTGAAGCTTTCTTT
CDR3 protein: CASSPRDRGSTEAFF

J gene: TRBJ2-1
D gene: NA
V gene: TRBV14
clone size: NA
CDR3 DNA: TGTGCCAGCAGCCAGATTACCGCCTACAATGAGCAGTTCTTC
CDR3 protein: CASSQITAYNEQFF

J gene: TRBJ2-3
D gene: TRBD2
V gene: TRBV5-1
clone size: NA
CDR3 DNA: TGCGCCAGCAGCTTAGCGGGAGGGGATACGCAGTATTTT
CDR3 protein: CASSLAGGDTQYF

J gene: TRBJ2-2
D gene: NA
V gene: TRBV25-1
clone size: NA
CDR3 DNA: TGTGCCAGCACCCCGGAATCGTTTCCCGGGGAGCTGTTTTTT
CDR3 protein: CASTPESFPGELFF

J gene: TRBJ2-3
D gene: NA
V gene: TRBV27
clone size: NA
CDR3 DNA: TGTGCCAGCAGTTTATATGTCGCCCCAGATACGCAGTATTTT
CDR3 protein: CASSLYVAPDTQYF

J gene: TRBJ2-1
D gene: NA
V gene: TRBV5-4
clone size: once
CDR3 DNA: TGTGCCAGCAGCTTGGAGGGAGGTACTGGTGAGCAGTTCTTC
CDR3 protein: CASSLEGGTGEQFF

J gene: TRBJ1-2
D gene: TRBD1
V gene: TRBV5-6
clone size: NA
CDR3 DNA: TGTGCCAGCAGCTTGGGTCCGGACAGGGATCTATCATTTTACTATGGCTACACCTTC
CDR3 protein: CASSLGPDRDLSFYYGYTF

J gene: TRBJ1-2
D gene: TRBD1
V gene: TRBV2
clone size: NA
CDR3 DNA: TGTGCCAGTGCTCCCTTTCAGGGGGCCATCTATGGCTACACCTTC
CDR3 protein: CASAPFQGAIYGYTF

J gene: TRBJ2-4
D gene: NA
V gene: TRBV5-1
clone size: once
CDR3 DNA: TGCGCCAGCAGCTTTGGACTGCGACCCGTGGGCAAAAACATTCAGTACTTC
CDR3 protein: CASSFGLRPVGKNIQYF

J gene: TRBJ1-5
D gene: NA
V gene: TRBV4-2
clone size: NA
CDR3 DNA: TGTGCCAGCAGCCCCGAGCCGGGGGCCGCTCAGCCCCAGCATTTT
CDR3 protein: CASSPEPGAAQPQHF

J gene: TRBJ2-3
D gene: TRBD1
V gene: TRBV25-1
clone size: NA
CDR3 DNA: TGTGCCAGCAGACGGGACAGGGGGCCGGCAGATACGCAGTATTTT
CDR3 protein: CASRRDRGPADTQYF

J gene: TRBJ2-2
D gene: TRBD2
V gene: TRBV28
clone size: NA
CDR3 DNA: TGTGCCAGCAGTTACGGGGGAGGGCCAACCGGGGAGCTGTTTTTT
CDR3 protein: CASSYGGGPTGELFF

J gene: TRBJ1-5
D gene: NA
V gene: TRBV10-3
clone size: few
CDR3 DNA: TGTGCCATCAGTGAGTCAGGGTCTCAGCCCCAGCATTTT
CDR3 protein: CAISESGSQPQHF

J gene: TRBJ2-5
D gene: NA
V gene: TRBV9
clone size: NA
CDR3 DNA: TGTGCCAGCAGCGTAGGGGAGCTCCTGTACCAAGAGACCCAGTACTTC
CDR3 protein: CASSVGELLYQETQYF

J gene: TRBJ2-2
D gene: NA
V gene: TRBV11-3
clone size: NA
CDR3 DNA: TGTGCCAGCAGCTACTCCTTAGGTGGCGGGGAGCTGTTTTTT
CDR3 protein: CASSYSLGGGELFF

J gene: TRBJ2-2
D gene: NA
V gene: TRBV7-9
clone size: NA
CDR3 DNA: TGTGCCAGCAGGGATCACGGGAGATCGACCGGGGAGCTGTTTTTT
CDR3 protein: CASRDHGRSTGELFF

J gene: TRBJ1-4
D gene: NA
V gene: TRBV10-3
clone size: NA
CDR3 DNA: TGTGCCTCCAAGGAGGGCCCAACTAATGAAAAACTGTTTTTT
CDR3 protein: CASKEGPTNEKLFF

J gene: TRBJ2-1
D gene: TRBD2
V gene: TRBV5-1
clone size: NA
CDR3 DNA: TGCGCCAGCAGCATACTAGCGGATATCTACAATGAGCAGTTCTTC
CDR3 protein: CASSILADIYNEQFF

J gene: TRBJ2-1
D gene: NA
V gene: TRBV28
clone size: NA
CDR3 DNA: TGTGCCAGCAGTTTACCGGGTAGCGCGGACAATGAGCAGTTCTTC
CDR3 protein: CASSLPGSADNEQFF

J gene: TRBJ1-2
D gene: NA
V gene: TRBV30
clone size: NA
CDR3 DNA: TGTGCCTGGTTCCCCCCGTCGGGCTATGGCTACACCTTC
CDR3 protein: CAWFPPSGYGYTF

J gene: TRBJ2-7
D gene: TRBD1
V gene: TRBV27
clone size: NA
CDR3 DNA: TGTGCCAGCAGTCTAATCGGCCAGGGGGCAGACGAGCAGTACTTC
CDR3 protein: CASSLIGQGADEQYF